Reported below is one T cell receptor beta chain. What it binds is unknown. The CDR3 totals 14 residues. V was pared by 0 bases and J by 1 base, with 3 bases between. Germline CDR1 is MNHEY and CDR2 is SMNVEV (reference sequence). One entry per CDR3 protein, called by TCRdb with MiXCR from the 5' RACE reads. The table includes 400,000 or so distinct CDR3 sequences, around 10% detected once. This sample was taken from a study of T cells after yellow fever vaccination. Overall study: Preparation of the low-cell-number fractions used SMART-Seq v4 Ultra Low Input.

The study, taken as a whole, reports: Subsequent booster samples again held most clones from primary vaccination (around 96% CD4, roughly 90% CD8).

Sample: PBMCs, taken on the day of the first yellow fever vaccination. This sequence joins TRBV27 and TRBJ2-2; unclear D gene. The clonotype originates from a man between 18 and 29 years old who received the YFV17D yellow fever vaccine. CDR3 loop: CASSLSWNTGELFF. CDR3 nucleotide sequence: TGTGCCAGCAGTTTATCGTGGAACACCGGGGAGCTGTTTTTT.